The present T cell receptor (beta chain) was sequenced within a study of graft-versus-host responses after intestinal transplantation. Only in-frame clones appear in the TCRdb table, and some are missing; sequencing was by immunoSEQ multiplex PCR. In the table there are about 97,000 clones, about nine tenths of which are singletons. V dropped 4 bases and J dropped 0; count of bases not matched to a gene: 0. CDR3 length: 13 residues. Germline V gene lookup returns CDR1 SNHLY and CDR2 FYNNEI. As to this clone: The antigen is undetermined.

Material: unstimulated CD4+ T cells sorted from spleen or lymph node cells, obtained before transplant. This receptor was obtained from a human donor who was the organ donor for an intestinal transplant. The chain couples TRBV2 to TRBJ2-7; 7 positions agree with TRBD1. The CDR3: CASSAGGSYEQYF. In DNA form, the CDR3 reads TGTGCCAGCAGTGCAGGGGGCTCCTACGAGCAGTACTTC.